The sequence of this T cell receptor beta chain was determined in a study of identical twins. The CDR3 totals 13 residues. The V and J ends lost 1 base and 8 bases respectively, with 9 bases between them. This clonotype was seen a handful of times. Its target is not known. MiXCR was run by TCRdb on the 5' RACE reads, yielding one entry per CDR3 protein. The profile shows a few hundred thousand distinct CDR3 sequences, approximately 8.3% of them singletons. Findings of the study overall: Out-of-frame alpha sequences common to twins exhibited an excess of low generation probability.

This sample was also put to use in a study of yellow fever vaccine responses in identical twins.

The sample comprised CD8+ T cells sorted from blood. The chain uses TRBV12-3 or TRBV12-4 and TRBJ2-1; D not resolved. The receptor comes from a woman aged 18-29 years in good health. DNA for the CDR3: TGTGCCAGCAGTTTAGGGAGAGTGGATGAGCAGTTCTTC. Protein product: CASSLGRVDEQFF.